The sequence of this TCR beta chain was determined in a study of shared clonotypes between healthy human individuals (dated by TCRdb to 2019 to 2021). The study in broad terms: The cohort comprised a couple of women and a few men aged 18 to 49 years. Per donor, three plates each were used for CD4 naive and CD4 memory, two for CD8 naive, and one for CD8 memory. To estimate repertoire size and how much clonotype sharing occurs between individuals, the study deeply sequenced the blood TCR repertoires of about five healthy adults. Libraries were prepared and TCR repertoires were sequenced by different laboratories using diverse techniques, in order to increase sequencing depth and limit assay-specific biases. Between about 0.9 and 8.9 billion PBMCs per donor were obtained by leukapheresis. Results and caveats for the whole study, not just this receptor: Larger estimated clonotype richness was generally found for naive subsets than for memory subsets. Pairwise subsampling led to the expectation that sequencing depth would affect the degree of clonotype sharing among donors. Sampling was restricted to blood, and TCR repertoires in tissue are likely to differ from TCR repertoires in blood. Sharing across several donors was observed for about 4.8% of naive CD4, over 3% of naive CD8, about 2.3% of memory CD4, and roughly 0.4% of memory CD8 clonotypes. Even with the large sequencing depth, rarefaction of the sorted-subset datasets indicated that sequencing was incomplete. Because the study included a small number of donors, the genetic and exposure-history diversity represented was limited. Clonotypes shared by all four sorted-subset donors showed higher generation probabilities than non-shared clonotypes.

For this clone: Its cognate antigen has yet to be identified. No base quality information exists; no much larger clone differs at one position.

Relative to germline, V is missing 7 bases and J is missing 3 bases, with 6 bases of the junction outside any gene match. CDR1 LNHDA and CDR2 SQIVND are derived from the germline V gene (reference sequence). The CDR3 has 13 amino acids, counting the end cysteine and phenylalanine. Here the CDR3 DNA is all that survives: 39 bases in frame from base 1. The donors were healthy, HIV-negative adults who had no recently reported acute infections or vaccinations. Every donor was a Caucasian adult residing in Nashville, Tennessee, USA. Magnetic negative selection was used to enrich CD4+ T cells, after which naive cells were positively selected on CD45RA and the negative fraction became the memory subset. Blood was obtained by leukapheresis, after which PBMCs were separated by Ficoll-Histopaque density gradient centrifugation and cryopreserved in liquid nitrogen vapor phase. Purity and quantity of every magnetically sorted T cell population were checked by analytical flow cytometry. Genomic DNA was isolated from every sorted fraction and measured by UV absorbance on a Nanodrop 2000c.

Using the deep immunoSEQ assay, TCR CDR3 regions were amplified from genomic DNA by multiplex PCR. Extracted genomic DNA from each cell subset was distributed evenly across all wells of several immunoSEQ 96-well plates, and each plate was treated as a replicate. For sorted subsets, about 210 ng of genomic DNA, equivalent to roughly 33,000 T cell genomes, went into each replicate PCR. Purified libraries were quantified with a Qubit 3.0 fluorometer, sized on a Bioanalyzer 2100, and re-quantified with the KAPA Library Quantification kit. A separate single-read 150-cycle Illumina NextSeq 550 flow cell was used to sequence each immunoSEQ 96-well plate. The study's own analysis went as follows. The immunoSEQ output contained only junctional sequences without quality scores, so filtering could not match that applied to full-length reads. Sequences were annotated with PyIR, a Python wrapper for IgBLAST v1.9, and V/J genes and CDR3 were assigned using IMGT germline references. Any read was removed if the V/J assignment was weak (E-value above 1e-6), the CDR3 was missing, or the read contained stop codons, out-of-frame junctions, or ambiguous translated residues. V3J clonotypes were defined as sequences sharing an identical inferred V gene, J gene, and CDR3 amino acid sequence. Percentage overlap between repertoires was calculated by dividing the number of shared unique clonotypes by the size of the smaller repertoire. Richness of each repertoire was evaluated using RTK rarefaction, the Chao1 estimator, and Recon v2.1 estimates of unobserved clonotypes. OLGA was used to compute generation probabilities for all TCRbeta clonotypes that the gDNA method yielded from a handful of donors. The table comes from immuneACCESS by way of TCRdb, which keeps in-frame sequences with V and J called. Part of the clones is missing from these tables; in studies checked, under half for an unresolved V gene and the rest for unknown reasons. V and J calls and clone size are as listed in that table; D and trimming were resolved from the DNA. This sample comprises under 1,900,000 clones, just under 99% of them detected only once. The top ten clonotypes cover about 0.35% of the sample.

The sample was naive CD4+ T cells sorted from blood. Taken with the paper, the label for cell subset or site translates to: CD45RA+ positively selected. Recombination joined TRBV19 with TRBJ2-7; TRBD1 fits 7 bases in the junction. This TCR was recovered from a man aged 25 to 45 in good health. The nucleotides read TGTGCCAGTACCGCGTCAGGGGGCTACGAGCAGTACTTC. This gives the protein CASTASGGYEQYF.